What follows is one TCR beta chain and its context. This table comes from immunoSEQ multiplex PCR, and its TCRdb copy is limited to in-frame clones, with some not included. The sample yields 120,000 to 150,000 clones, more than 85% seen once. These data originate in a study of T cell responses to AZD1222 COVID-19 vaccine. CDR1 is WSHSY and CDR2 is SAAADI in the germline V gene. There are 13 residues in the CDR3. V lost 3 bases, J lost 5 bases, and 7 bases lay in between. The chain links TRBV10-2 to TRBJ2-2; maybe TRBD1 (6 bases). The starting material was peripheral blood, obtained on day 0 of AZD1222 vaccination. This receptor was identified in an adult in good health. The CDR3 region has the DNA TGCGCCAGCAGTGATACAGGGACCGGGGAGCTGTTTTTT. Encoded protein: CASSDTGTGELFF.